The T cell receptor (beta chain) under discussion was sequenced for a study of blood T cell repertoires in COVID-19. Study-level background: Spain, Italy and the United States supplied samples that represented acute and convalescent COVID-19. The cDNA or gDNA used as material had been derived from T cells, B-cell-depleted T cells, or PBMCs.

Original methodology: Amplifying reference gene primers gave estimates of nucleated cell counts. TCRdb keeps only in-frame clones here, not all; method: immunoSEQ multiplex PCR. V, J and clone size were drawn from that table, and D and trimming were deduced from the DNA. The table includes 80,000 or so clones, about 85% detected once. The CDR3 runs to 17 residues. The V segment lost 0 bases and the J segment 4 bases; nucleotides outside the gene matches: 10. Germline V CDR1 and CDR2: SGDLS, YYNGEE. Only one count was recorded for this clone. Enrolled during active infection, Seattle patients were then followed longitudinally.

This receptor was obtained from a man in his sixties with COVID-19, enrolled during active disease. The genes are TRBV9 and TRBJ2-1; 7 bases agree with TRBD2. The specimen was peripheral blood. CDR3 in DNA: TGTGCCAGCAGCGTAGGTGGGTCTAGCGGTCAATACAATGAGCAGTTCTTC. Amino acid sequence: CASSVGGSSGQYNEQFF.